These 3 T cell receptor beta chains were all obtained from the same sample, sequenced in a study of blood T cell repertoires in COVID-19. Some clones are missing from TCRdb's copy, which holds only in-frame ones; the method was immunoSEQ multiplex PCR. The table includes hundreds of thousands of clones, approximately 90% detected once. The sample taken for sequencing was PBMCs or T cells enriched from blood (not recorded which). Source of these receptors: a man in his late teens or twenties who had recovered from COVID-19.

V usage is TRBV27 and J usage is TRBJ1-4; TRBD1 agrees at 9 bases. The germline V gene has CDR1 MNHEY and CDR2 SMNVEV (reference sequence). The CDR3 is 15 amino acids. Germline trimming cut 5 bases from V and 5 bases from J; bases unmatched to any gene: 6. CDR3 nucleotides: TGTGCCAGCAGTCCCCTCGGGACAGGGAATGAAAAACTGTTTTTT. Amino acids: CASSPLGTGNEKLFF. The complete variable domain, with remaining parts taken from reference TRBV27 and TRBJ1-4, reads EAQVTQNPRYLITVTGKKLTVTCSQNMNHEYMSWYRQDPGLGLRQIYYSMNVEVTDKGDVPEGYKVSRKEKRNFPLILESPSPNQTSLYFCASSPLGTGNEKLFFGSGTQLSVL.

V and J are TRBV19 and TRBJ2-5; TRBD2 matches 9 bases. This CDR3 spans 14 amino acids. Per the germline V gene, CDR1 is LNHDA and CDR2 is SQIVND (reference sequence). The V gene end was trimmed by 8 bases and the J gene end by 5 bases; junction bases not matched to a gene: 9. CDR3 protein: CASGARGGPETQYF. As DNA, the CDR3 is TGTGCCAGTGGGGCGCGGGGGGGCCCCGAGACCCAGTACTTC.

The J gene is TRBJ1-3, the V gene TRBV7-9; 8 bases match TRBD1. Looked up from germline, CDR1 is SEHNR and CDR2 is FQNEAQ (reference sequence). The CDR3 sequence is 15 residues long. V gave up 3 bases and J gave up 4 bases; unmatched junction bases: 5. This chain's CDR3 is CASSLTGVEGNTIYF. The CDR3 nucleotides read TGTGCCAGCAGCTTGACAGGGGTGGAAGGAAACACCATATATTTT.